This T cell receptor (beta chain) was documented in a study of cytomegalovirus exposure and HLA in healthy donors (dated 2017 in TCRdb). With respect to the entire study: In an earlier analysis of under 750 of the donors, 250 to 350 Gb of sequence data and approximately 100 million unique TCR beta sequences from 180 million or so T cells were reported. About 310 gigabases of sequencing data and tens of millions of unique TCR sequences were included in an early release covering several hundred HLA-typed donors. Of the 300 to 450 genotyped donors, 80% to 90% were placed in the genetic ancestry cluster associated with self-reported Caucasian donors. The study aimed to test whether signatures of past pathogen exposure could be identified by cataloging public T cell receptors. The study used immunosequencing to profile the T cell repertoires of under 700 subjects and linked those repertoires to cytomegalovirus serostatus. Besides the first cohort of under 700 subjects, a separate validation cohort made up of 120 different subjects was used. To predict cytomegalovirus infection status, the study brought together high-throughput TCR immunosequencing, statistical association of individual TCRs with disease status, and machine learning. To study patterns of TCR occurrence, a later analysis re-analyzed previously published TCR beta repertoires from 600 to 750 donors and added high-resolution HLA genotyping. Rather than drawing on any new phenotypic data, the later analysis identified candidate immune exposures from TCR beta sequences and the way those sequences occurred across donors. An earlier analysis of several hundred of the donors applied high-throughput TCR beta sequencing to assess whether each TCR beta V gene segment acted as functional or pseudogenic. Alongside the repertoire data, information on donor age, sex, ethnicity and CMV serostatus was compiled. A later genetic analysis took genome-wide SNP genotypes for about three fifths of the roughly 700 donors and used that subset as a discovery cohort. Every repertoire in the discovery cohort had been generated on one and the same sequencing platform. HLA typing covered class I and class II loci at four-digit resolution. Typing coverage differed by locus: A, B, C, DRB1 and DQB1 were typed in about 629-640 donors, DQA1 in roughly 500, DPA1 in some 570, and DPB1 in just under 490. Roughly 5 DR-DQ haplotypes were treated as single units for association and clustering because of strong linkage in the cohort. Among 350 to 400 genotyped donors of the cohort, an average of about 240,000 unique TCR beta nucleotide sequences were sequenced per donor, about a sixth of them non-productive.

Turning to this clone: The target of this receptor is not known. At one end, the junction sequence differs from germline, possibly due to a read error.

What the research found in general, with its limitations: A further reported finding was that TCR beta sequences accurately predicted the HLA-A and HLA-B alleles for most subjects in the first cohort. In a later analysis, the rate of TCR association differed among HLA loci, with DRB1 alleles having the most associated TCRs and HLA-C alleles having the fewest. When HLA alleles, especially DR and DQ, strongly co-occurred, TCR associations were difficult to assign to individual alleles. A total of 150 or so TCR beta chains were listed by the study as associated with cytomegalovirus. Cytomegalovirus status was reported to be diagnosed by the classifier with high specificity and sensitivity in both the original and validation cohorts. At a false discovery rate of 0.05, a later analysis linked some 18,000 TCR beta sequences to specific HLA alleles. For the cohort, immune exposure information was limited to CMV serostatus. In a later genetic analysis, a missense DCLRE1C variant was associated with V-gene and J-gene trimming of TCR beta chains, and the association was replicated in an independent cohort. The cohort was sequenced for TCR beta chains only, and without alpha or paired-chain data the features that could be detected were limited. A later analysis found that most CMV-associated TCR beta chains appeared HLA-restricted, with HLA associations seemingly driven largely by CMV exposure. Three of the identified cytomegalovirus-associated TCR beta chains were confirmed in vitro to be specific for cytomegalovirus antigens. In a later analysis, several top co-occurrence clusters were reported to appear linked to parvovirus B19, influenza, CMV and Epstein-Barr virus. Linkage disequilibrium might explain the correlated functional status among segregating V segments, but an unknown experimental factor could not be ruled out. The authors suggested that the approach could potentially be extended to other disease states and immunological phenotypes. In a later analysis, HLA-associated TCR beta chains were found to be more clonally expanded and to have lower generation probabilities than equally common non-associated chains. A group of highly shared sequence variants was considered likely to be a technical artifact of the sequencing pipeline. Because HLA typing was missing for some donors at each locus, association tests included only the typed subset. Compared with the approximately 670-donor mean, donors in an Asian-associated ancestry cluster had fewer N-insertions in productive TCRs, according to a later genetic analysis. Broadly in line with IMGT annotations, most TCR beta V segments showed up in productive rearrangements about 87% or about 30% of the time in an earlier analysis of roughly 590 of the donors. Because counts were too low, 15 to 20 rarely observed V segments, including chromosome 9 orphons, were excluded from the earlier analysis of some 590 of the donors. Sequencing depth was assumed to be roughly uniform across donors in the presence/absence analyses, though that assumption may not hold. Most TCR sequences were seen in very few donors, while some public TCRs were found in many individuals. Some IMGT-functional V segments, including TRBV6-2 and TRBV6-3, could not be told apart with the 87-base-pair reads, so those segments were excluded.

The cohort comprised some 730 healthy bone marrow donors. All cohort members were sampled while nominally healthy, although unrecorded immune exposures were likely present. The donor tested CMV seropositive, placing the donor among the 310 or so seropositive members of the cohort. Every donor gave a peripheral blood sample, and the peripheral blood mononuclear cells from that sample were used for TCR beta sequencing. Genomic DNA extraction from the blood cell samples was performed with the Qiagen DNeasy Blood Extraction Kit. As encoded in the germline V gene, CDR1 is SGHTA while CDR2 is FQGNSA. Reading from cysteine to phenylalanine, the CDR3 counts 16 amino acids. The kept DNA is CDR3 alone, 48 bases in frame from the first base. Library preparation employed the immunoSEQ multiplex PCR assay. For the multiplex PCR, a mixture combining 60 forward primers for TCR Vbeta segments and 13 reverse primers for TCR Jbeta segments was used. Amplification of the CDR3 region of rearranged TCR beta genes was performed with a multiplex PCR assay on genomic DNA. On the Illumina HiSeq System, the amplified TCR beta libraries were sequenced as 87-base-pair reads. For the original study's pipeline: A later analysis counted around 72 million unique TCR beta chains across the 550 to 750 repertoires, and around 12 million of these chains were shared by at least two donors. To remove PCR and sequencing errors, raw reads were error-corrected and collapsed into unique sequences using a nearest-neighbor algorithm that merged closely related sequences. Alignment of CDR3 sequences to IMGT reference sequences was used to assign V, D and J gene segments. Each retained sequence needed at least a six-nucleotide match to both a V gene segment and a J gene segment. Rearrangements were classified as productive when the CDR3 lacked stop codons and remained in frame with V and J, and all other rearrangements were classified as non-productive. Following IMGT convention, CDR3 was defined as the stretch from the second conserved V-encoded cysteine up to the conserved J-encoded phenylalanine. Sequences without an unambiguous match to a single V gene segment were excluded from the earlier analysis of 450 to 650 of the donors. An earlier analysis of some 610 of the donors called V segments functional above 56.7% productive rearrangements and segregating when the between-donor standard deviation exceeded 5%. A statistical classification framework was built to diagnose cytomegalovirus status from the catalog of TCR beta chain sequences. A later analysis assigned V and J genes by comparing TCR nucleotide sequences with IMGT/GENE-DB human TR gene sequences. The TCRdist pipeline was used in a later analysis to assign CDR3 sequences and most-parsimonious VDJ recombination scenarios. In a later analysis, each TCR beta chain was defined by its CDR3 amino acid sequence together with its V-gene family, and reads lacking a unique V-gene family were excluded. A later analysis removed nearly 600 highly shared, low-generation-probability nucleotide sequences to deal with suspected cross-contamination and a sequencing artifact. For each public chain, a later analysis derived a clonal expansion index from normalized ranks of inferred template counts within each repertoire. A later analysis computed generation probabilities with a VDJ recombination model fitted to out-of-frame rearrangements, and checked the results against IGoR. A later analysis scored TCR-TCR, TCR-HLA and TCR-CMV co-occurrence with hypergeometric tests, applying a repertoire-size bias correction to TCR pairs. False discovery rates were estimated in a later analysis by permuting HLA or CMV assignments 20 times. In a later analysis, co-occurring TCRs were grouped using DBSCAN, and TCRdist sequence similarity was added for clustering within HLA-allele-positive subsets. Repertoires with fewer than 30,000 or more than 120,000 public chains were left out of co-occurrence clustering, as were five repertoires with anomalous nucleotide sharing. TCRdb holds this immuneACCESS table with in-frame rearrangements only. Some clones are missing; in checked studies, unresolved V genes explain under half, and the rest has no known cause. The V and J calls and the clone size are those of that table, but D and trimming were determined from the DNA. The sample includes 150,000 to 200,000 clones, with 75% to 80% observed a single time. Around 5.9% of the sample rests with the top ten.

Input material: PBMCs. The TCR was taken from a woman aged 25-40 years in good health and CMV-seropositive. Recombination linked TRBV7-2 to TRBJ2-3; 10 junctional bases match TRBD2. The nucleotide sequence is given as TGTGCCAGCAGTTTAGCGGGGGGAGGTGGCACAGATACGCAGTATTTT. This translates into CASSLAGGGGTDTQYF. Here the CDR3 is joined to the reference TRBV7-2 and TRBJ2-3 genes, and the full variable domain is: GAGVSQSPSNKVTEKGKDVELRCDPISGHTALYWYRQSLGQGLEFLIYFQGNSAPDKSGLPSDRFSAERTGGSVSTLTIQRTQQEDSAVYLCASSLAGGGGTDTQYFGPGTRLTVL.